Given below is one T cell receptor (beta chain) in context. Antigen unknown. The CDR3 totals 15 residues. The germline V gene encodes CDR1 MNHEY and CDR2 SVGAGI. Trimming pared 2 bases from V and 3 bases from J, leaving 13 bases between. This sample is drawn from a study of cytomegalovirus exposure and HLA in healthy donors. With 60 Vbeta and 13 Jbeta primers, the PCR was carried out. Sequencing was performed with immunoSEQ multiplex PCR; in TCRdb, only in-frame clones are kept and a portion is missing. This table has fewer than 250,000 clones, around 73% appearing once. General study results and limits: Some TCR beta chains (164 of them) were listed as cytomegalovirus-associated. The study dropped some indistinguishable V segments, TRBV6-2 and TRBV6-3 among them. A later analysis reportedly found fewer N-insertions in an Asian-associated ancestry cluster than the roughly 700-donor mean.

V and J are TRBV6-5 and TRBJ1-1; D not certain. The receptor was isolated from a male donor in good health and CMV-seronegative. The sample consisted of PBMCs. The CDR3 region has the DNA TGTGCCAGCAGTTACCGCCCCCGTACGGACACTGAAGCTTTCTTT. Amino acids: CASSYRPRTDTEAFF.